The sequence of this T cell receptor (beta chain) was determined in a study of graft-versus-host responses after intestinal transplantation. Notes on the study in general: The marrow of recipients harbored GvH clones, and ileum or blood showed some of them first. Within the allografts of patients who had graft-donor T cell macrochimerism, graft-versus-host to host-versus-graft clonal ratios were high.

Responders that carried the CFSE label, some 200,000 of them, were plated with some 200,000 irradiated, violet-dye-labeled stimulator cells. Researchers sorted proliferating CFSE-low CD3+CD4+ and CD3+CD8+ responders once the reaction had finished. Produced via immunoSEQ multiplex PCR; TCRdb's table is partial and in-frame only. The sample contains 9,500 to 15,000 clones, 35% of which appear only once. Trimming removed 1 base at V and 1 base at J, with 7 bases between. In germline, CDR1 is LNHDA, CDR2 SQIVND (reference sequence). CDR3 length: 14 residues. This clone was picked up a small number of times.

The V call is TRBV19, the J call TRBJ1-2; no reliable D call. The receptor was derived from a human patient who received an intestinal transplant. Source: alloreactive CD8+ T cells from a mixed lymphocyte reaction culture, taken before intestinal transplant. Subset defined: CFSE-low proliferating T cells sorted from approximately six-day pre-transplant mixed lymphocyte reaction (GvH or HvG direction). CDR3 region: CASSIVGINYGYTF. The CDR3 bases are TGTGCCAGTAGTATAGTGGGGATTAACTATGGCTACACCTTC.